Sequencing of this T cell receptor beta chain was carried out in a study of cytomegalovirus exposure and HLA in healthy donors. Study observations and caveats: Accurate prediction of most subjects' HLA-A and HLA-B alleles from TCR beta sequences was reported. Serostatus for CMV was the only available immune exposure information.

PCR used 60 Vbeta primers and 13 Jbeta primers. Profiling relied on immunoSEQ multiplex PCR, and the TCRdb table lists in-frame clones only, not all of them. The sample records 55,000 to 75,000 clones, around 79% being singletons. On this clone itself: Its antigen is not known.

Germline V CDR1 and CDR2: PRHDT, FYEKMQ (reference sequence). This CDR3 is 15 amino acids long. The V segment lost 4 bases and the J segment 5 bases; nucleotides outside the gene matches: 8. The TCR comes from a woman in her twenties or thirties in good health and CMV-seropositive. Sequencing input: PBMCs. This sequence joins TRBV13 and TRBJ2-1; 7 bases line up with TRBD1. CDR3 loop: CASSYLRDRDNEQFF. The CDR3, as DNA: TGTGCCAGCAGCTACCTCCGGGACAGAGACAATGAGCAGTTCTTC.